These T cell receptor beta chains were read from a single sample in a study of blood T cell repertoires in COVID-19. Sequencing was performed with immunoSEQ multiplex PCR; in TCRdb, only in-frame clones are kept and a portion is missing. The table has 50,000 to 80,000 clones, over 75% seen once. Sequenced sample: peripheral blood. The receptors stem from a woman aged 80 or older with active COVID-19. Each CDR3 is given with its conserved first and last residue. A D gene is named only where the DNA matches it firmly. A clone size is listed for some rows: how often the clone was seen (once, few, many), or a class if it is expanded.

d_gene	v_gene	len	j_gene	abundance	CDR3nt	CDR3aa
NA	TRBV6-6	14	TRBJ2-1	NA	TGTGCCAGCAGCCAAACTAACTCCTACAATGAGCAGTTCTTC	CASSQTNSYNEQFF
TRBD1	TRBV7-2	14	TRBJ2-3	NA	TGTGCCAGCAGCTTAGGATCGGGACAGGATACGCAGTATTTT	CASSLGSGQDTQYF
NA	TRBV5-6	14	TRBJ2-7	NA	TGTGCCAGCAGCTTGCCAGGGGAATCCTACGAGCAGTACTTC	CASSLPGESYEQYF
TRBD1	TRBV2	13	TRBJ1-2	NA	TGTGCCAGCGGGACAGGGCTGGACTATGGCTACACCTTC	CASGTGLDYGYTF
TRBD2	TRBV7-2	16	TRBJ2-5	NA	TGTGCCAGCAGCTTAGTGGGCGGGGGGGCCTCGGAGACCCAGTACTTC	CASSLVGGGASETQYF
NA	TRBV6-5	13	TRBJ1-5	NA	TGTGCCAGCATCCCCCCCGGGGGACAGCCCCAGCATTTT	CASIPPGGQPQHF
TRBD1	TRBV18	18	TRBJ2-2	NA	TGTGCCAGCTCAAGGGCCACAGGGGCTCTCTCGAACACCGGGGAGCTGTTTTTT	CASSRATGALSNTGELFF
NA	TRBV29-1	13	TRBJ2-5	NA	TGCAGCGTCCAACAGGGACCTCAAGAGACCCAGTACTTC	CSVQQGPQETQYF
TRBD1	TRBV2	19	TRBJ1-6	NA	TGTGCCAGCAGTGAAGAAGAGGGACAGGCGAGCTCCTATAATTCACCCCTCCACTTT	CASSEEEGQASSYNSPLHF
TRBD2	TRBV6-5	15	TRBJ2-7	NA	TGTGCCAGCAGTTACTCGACTAGCGGGAGGGCCGGGCAGTACTTC	CASSYSTSGRAGQYF
TRBD1	TRBV11-3	15	TRBJ2-3	NA	TGTGCCAGCAGCGACAGGGGGCCGGGCACAGATACGCAGTATTTT	CASSDRGPGTDTQYF
TRBD1	TRBV5-4	16	TRBJ2-3	NA	TGTGCCAGCAGCTTGGCCCCGCAGGGGGCAGGAGATACGCAGTATTTT	CASSLAPQGAGDTQYF
TRBD1	TRBV4-1	17	TRBJ2-3	once	TGCGCCAGCAGCCAAGAAGGGCGGACAGGATACACAGATACGCAGTATTTT	CASSQEGRTGYTDTQYF
TRBD2	TRBV3-1/TRBV3-2	17	TRBJ2-1	NA	TGTGCCAGCAGCCAGGTGAATCTAGCGGGGGGCTACAATGAGCAGTTCTTC	CASSQVNLAGGYNEQFF
NA	TRBV6-5	13	TRBJ2-1	NA	TGTGCCAGCAGCCCCCCGGGGAACAATGAGCAGTTCTTC	CASSPPGNNEQFF
TRBD2	TRBV28	17	TRBJ2-3	NA	TGTGCCAGCAGTTCCCTTGGTTTTCGGGAGGGCACAGATACGCAGTATTTT	CASSSLGFREGTDTQYF
NA	TRBV10-3	14	TRBJ2-3	NA	TGTGCCATCAGTGGTCAACAGGACACAGATACGCAGTATTTT	CAISGQQDTDTQYF
NA	TRBV9	14	TRBJ2-3	NA	TGTGCCAGCAGCGTAGTGGCAGGGCAGGGTACGCAGTATTTT	CASSVVAGQGTQYF
TRBD1	TRBV14	14	TRBJ2-5	NA	TGTGCCAGCAGTCCTTGGACAGGGCGAGAGACCCAGTACTTC	CASSPWTGRETQYF
NA	TRBV6-6	15	TRBJ1-1	NA	TGTGCCAGCAGACTGACAGTTATTATGAACACTGAAGCTTTCTTT	CASRLTVIMNTEAFF
TRBD1	TRBV27	15	TRBJ1-5	NA	TGTGCCAGCAGTCCGGGACAGGGAGGATCGCAGCCCCAGCATTTT	CASSPGQGGSQPQHF
NA	TRBV7-9	14	TRBJ1-1	once	TGTGCCAGCAGCTTAGGCAGGGAAAACGGTGAAGCTTTCTTT	CASSLGRENGEAFF
TRBD2	TRBV7-8	18	TRBJ2-7	NA	TGTGCCAGCAGCTTTTCCGAACGTAGCGGGAGGGACAAAGACGAGCAGTACTTC	CASSFSERSGRDKDEQYF
TRBD2	TRBV3-1/TRBV3-2	16	TRBJ2-5	NA	TGTGCCAGCAGCAACGGACTAGCGGGAGGCCAAGAGACCCAGTACTTC	CASSNGLAGGQETQYF
NA	TRBV13	16	TRBJ2-3	NA	TGTGCCAGCAGCTTTAAAGGGACACAAAGCACAGATACGCAGTATTTT	CASSFKGTQSTDTQYF
NA	TRBV5-1	15	TRBJ2-2	NA	TGCGCCAGCAGCTCGGAACAGTTACCCACCGGGGAGCTGTTTTTT	CASSSEQLPTGELFF
NA	TRBV7-8	13	TRBJ1-2	NA	TGTGCCAGCAGCTTAGGTTGGGGGCAGGGCTACACCTTC	CASSLGWGQGYTF
NA	TRBV29-1	13	TRBJ2-3	NA	TGCAGCGCCGACGGGGGAGGCGTTGATACGCAGTATTTT	CSADGGGVDTQYF
NA	TRBV5-1	15	TRBJ2-2	NA	TGCGCCAGCAGCTTGGTTCCGGACATCACCGGGGAGCTGTTTTTT	CASSLVPDITGELFF
NA	TRBV5-1	15	TRBJ2-1	NA	TGCGCCAGCAGCCTGCAAATCACTCGTGGAGATGAGCAGTTCTTC	CASSLQITRGDEQFF
TRBD1	TRBV2	15	TRBJ1-3	NA	TGTGCCAGCAGTCCCCGGACAGGGTCTGGAAACACCATATATTTT	CASSPRTGSGNTIYF
TRBD1	TRBV5-6	14	TRBJ1-2	NA	TGTGCCAGCAGCTTGGTGGCAGGGGGCTATGGCTACACCTTC	CASSLVAGGYGYTF
TRBD1	TRBV2	13	TRBJ1-1	NA	TGTGCCAGCAGGAGGGACAGGGCGGGGGAGGCTTTCTTT	CASRRDRAGEAFF
TRBD2	TRBV5-1	15	TRBJ2-3	NA	TGCGCCAGCAGCACCTTAGCGGGGGGTGGTGATACGCAGTATTTT	CASSTLAGGGDTQYF
NA	TRBV19	13	TRBJ2-4	once	TGTGCCAGTACCACTAGCCCCAACAAAGTTCAGTACTTC	CASTTSPNKVQYF
NA	TRBV10-1	15	TRBJ2-5	NA	TGCGCCAGCAGTGAGCGTCGTGGAGGAGCAGAGACCCAGTACTTC	CASSERRGGAETQYF
TRBD1	TRBV6-5	15	TRBJ1-5	NA	TGTGCCAGCAGTTACGCAGGGGGCGGCAATCAGCCCCAGCATTTT	CASSYAGGGNQPQHF
NA	TRBV10-1	18	TRBJ2-5	few	TGCGCCAGCAGTGAGTCCGATCGGGCAGGGGTTCCCCAAGAGACCCAGTACTTC	CASSESDRAGVPQETQYF
NA	TRBV6-5	13	TRBJ1-1	once	TGTGCCAGCACCAAGGCGGGGGGGAGAGAGGCTTTCTTT	CASTKAGGREAFF
TRBD1	TRBV19	15	TRBJ2-3	NA	TGTGCCAGTAGTCGAAAAGGGGGCGCTGGAGATACGCAGTATTTT	CASSRKGGAGDTQYF
TRBD1	TRBV19	14	TRBJ2-5	NA	TGTGCCAGTAGGCCGGGACAGGGGGAAGAGACCCAGTACTTC	CASRPGQGEETQYF